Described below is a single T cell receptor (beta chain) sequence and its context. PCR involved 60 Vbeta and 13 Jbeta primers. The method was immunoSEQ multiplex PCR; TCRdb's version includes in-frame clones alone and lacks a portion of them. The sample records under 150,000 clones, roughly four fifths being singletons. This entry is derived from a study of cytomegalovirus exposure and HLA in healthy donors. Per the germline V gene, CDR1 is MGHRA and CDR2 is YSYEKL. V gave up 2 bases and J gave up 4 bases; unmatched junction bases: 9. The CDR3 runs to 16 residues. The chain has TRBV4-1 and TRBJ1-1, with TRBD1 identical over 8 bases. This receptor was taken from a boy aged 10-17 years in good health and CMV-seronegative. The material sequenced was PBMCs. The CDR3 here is CASSQPLQGEGTEAFF. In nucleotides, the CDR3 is TGCGCCAGCAGCCAACCATTACAGGGGGAGGGCACTGAAGCTTTCTTT.